Below are 2 T cell receptor beta chains sequenced from a single sample in a study of T cell repertoires in cytomegalovirus infection. TCRdb reanalysed the reads using MiXCR and keeps one entry per CDR3 protein. Here the sample spans roughly 310,000 distinct CDR3 sequences, approximately 32% being singletons. Their antigen targets remain unknown. Specimen: cultured PBMCs, collected from culture after CMV antigen stimulation. The receptors come from a human donor in good health (CMV status not recorded). Some clones in this sample may be carry-over from other donors' samples.

This clonotype was picked up a small number of times. V gene TRBV6-6 combines with J gene TRBJ1-5; perhaps TRBD1 as D (6 bases). CDR1 and CDR2 from the germline V gene are MNHNY and SVGAGI (reference sequence). This CDR3 spans 15 amino acids. The germline V and J ends were trimmed by 7 bases and 5 bases, with 18 bases remaining between them. In nucleotides, the CDR3 is TGTGCCAGCACCGAACCTCGGACAGACCATCAGCCCCAGCATTTT. Its protein is CASTEPRTDHQPQHF.

V is TRBV29-1 and J is TRBJ2-7; tentatively, D is TRBD1 (6 bases). CDR1 and CDR2 (germline): SQVTM, ANQGSEA. V lost 3 bases and J lost 6, with 24 bases in between. The CDR3 runs 16 residues. The CDR3 reads CSVERLTSQGTGEQYF. The DNA of the CDR3 is TGCAGCGTTGAGAGGCTGACGTCGCAGGGGACGGGCGAGCAGTACTTC.